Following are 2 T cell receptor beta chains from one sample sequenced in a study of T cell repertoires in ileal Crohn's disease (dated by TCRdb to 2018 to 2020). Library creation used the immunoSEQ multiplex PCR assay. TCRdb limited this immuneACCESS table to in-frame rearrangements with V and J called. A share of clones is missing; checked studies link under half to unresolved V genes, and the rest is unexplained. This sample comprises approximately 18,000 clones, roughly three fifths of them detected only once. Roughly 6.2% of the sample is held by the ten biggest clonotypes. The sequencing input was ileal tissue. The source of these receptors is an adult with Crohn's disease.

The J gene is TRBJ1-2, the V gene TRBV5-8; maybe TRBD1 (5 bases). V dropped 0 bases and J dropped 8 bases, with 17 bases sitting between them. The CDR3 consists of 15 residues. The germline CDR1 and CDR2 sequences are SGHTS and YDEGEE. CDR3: CASSLVDGRGSGYTF. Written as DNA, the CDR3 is TGTGCCAGCAGCTTGGTCGACGGGCGGGGGAGCGGCTACACCTTC. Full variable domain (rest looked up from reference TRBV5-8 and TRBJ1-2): EAGVTQSPTHLIKTRGQQATLRCSPISGHTSVYWYQQALGLGLQFLLWYDEGEERNRGNFPPRFSGRQFPNYSSELNVNALELEDSALYLCASSLVDGRGSGYTFGSGTRLTVV.

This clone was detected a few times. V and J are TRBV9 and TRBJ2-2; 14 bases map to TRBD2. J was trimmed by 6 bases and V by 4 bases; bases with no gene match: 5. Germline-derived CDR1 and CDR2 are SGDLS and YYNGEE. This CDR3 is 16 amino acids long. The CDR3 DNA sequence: TGTGCCAGCAGCTCAAGGACTAGCGGGAGGTCCGGGGAGCTGTTTTTT. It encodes CASSSRTSGRSGELFF.